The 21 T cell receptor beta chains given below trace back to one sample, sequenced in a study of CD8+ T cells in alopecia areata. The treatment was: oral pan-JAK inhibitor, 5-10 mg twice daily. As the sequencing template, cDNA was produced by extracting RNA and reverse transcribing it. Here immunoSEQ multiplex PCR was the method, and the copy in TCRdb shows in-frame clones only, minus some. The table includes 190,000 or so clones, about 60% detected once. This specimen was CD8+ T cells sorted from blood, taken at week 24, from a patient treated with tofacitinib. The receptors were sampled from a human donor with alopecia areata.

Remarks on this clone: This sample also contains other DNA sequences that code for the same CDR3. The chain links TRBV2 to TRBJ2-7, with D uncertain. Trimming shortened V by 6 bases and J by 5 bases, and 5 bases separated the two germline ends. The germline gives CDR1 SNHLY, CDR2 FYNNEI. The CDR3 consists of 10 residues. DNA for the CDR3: TGTGCCAGCAGGGGGAACGAGCAGTACTTC. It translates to CASRGNEQYF.

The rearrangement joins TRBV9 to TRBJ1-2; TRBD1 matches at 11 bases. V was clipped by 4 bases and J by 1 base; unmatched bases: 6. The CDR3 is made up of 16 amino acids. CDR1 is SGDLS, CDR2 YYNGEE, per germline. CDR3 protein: CASSQDRGRGNYGYTF. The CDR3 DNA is TGTGCCAGCAGCCAGGACAGGGGGCGAGGTAACTATGGCTACACCTTC.

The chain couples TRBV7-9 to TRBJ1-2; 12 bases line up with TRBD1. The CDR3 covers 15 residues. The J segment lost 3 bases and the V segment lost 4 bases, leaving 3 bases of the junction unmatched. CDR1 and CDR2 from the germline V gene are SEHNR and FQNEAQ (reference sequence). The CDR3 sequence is CASSSGTGGDYGYTF. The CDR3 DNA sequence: TGTGCCAGCAGCTCCGGGACAGGGGGCGACTATGGCTACACCTTC.

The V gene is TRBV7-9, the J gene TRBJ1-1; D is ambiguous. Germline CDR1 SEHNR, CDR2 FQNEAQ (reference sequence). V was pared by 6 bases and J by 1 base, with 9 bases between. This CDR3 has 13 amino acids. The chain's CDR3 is CASRSSPNTEAFF. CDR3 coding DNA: TGTGCCAGCAGATCCTCACCGAACACTGAAGCTTTCTTT.

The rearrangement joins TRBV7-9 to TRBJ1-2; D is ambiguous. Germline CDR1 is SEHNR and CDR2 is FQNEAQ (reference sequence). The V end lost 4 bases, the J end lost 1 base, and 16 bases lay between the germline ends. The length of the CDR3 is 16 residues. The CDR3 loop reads CASSSTEQSSNYGYTF. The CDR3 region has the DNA TGTGCCAGCAGCTCCACGGAGCAGTCGAGTAACTATGGCTACACCTTC.

The CDR3, as DNA: TGTGCCAGCAGGGTGGGGAACACTGAAGCTTTCTTT. Encoded protein: CASRVGNTEAFF. V gene TRBV6-1 combines with J gene TRBJ1-1; D gene uncertain. CDR1 and CDR2 from the germline V gene are MNHNS and SASEGT. The V gene lost 6 bases and the J gene lost 1 base, with 6 bases spanning the gap. This CDR3 has 12 amino acids.

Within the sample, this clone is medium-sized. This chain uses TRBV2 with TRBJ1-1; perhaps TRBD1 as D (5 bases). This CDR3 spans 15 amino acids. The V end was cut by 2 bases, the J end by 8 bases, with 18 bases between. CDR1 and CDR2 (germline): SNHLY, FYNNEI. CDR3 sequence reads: CASSEISDKFSEAFF. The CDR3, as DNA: TGTGCCAGCAGTGAAATTTCGGACAAGTTTTCGGAAGCTTTCTTT.

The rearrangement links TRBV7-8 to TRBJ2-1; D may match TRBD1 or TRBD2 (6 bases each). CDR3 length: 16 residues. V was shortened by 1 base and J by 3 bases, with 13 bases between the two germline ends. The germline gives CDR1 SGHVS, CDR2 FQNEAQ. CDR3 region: CASSLEGGLFYNEQFF. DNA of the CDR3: TGTGCCAGCAGCTTAGAGGGGGGTCTTTTCTACAATGAGCAGTTCTTC.

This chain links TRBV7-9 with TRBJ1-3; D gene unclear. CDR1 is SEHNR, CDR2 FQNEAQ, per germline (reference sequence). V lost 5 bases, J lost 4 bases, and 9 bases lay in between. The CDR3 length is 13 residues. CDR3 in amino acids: CASSPGWGNTIYF. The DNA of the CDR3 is TGTGCCAGCAGCCCGGGTTGGGGAAACACCATATATTTT.

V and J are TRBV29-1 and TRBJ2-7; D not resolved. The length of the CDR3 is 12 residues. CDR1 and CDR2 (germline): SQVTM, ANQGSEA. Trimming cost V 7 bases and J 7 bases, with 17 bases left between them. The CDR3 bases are TGCAGCGCCGCCTGGTCTATGGGGGAGCAGTACTTC. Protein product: CSAAWSMGEQYF.

The CDR3 here is CASSLVIGNTGELFF. CDR3 nucleotide sequence: TGCGCCAGCAGCTTGGTAATAGGGAACACCGGGGAGCTGTTTTTT. The V call is TRBV5-1, the J call TRBJ2-2, with D unclear. Germline CDR1 reads SGHRS; CDR2 reads YFSETQ. This CDR3 has 15 amino acids. The ends were cut back, 0 bases at V and 1 base at J, with 7 bases in the middle.

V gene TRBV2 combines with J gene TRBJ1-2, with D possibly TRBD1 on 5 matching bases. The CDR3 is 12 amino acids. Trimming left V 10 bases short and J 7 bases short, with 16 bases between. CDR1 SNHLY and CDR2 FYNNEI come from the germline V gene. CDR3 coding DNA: TGTGCCACCTCGACAACAGGAATTGGCTACACCTTC. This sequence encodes CATSTTGIGYTF.

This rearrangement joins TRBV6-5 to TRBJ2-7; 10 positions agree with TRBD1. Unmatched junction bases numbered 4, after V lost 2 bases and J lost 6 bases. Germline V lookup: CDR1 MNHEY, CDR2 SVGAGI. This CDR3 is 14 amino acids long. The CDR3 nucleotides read TGTGCCAGCAGTTACGGGGGACAGGGGTTCGAGCAGTACTTC. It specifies CASSYGGQGFEQYF.

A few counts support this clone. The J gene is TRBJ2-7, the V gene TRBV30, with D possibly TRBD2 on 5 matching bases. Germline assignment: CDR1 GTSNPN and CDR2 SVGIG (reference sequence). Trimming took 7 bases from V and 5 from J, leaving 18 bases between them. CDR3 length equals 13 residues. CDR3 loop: CASDGELRNEQYF. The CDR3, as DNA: TGTGCCTCCGACGGGGAATTACGGAACGAGCAGTACTTC.

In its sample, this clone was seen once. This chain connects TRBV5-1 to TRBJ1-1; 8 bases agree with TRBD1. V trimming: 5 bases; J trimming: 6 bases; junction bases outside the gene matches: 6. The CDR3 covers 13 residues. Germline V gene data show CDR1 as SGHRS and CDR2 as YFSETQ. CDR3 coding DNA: TGCGCCAGCAGTCAGACAGGGGTCGCTGAAGCTTTCTTT. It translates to CASSQTGVAEAFF.

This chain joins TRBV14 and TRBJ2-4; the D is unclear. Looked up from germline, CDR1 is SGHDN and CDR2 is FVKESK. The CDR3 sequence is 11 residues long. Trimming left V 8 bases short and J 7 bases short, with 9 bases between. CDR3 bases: TGTGCCAGCGGCGGTGGGAACATTCAGTACTTC. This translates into CASGGGNIQYF.

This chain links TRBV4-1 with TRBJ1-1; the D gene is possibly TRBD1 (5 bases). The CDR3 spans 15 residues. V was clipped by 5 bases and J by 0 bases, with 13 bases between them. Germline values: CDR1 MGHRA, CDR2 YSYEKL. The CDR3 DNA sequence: TGCGCCAGCAGCTCCAGGGTGGGAATGAACACTGAAGCTTTCTTT. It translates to CASSSRVGMNTEAFF.

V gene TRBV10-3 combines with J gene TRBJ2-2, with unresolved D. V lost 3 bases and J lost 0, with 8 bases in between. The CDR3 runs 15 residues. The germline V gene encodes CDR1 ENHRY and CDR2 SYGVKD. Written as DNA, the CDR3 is TGTGCCATCAGTGACGGCGCCCCGAACACCGGGGAGCTGTTTTTT. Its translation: CAISDGAPNTGELFF.

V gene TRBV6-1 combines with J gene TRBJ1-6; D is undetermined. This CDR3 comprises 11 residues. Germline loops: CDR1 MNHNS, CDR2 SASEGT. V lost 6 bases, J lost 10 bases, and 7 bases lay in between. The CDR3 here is CASSLLSPLHF. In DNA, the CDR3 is TGTGCCAGCAGCCTACTCTCACCCCTCCACTTT.

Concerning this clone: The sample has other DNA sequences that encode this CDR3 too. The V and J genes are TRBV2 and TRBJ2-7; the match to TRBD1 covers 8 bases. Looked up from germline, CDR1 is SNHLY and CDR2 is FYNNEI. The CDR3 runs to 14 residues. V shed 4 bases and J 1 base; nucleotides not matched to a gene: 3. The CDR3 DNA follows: TGTGCCAGCAGTGGGACAGGGTATTCCTACGAGCAGTACTTC. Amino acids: CASSGTGYSYEQYF.

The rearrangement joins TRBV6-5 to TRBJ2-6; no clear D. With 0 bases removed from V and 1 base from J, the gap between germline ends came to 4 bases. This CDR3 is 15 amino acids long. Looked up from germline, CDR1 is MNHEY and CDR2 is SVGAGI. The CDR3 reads CASSYSESGANVLTF. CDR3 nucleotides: TGTGCCAGCAGTTACTCGGAGTCTGGGGCCAACGTCCTGACTTTC.